The present entry profiles one TCR beta chain with its context. Its antigen is unknown. The PCR ran on 60 Vbeta and 13 Jbeta primers. Assay: immunoSEQ multiplex PCR; the TCRdb copy retains only in-frame clones and omits some. Of around 100,000 clones listed, roughly 68% are singletons. The data were taken from a study of cytomegalovirus exposure and HLA in healthy donors. General observations from the study: Most TCR beta V segments were productive about 87% or about 30% of the time in an earlier analysis. Presence/absence comparisons presumed near-even sequencing depth among donors.

Deletions cut 1 base from V and 9 bases from J, with 13 bases between. The CDR3 extends over 15 amino acids. Germline assignment: CDR1 SEHNR and CDR2 FQNEAQ (reference sequence). The sample was PBMCs. The chain couples TRBV7-9 to TRBJ1-6; weak D call: TRBD1 (5 bases). The sequence derives from a woman in her 30s in good health and CMV-seronegative. CDR3 sequence reads: CASSLVGATGSPLHF. In DNA, the CDR3 is TGTGCCAGCAGCTTAGTAGGGGCGACCGGTTCACCCCTCCACTTT.